This TCR beta chain came from a study of preoperative IRX-2 immunotherapy in early breast cancer. Stated treatment: preoperative locoregional IRX-2 cytokine immunotherapy. This phase Ib study tested locoregional IRX-2 cytokine immunotherapy given before surgery. CDR3 size: 13 residues. V lost 8 bases and J 0 bases, leaving 10 bases between the germline ends. Germline CDR1 MNHGY, CDR2 SAAAGT. Profiled with immunoSEQ multiplex PCR; TCRdb holds only in-frame clones, not every one. Among approximately 38,000 clones listed, roughly four fifths were seen once. This sequence originates from a human donor with breast cancer. The chain has TRBV6-8 and TRBJ1-1; D might be TRBD1 (6 bases). The sequences come from lymph node tissue, collected after IRX-2 immunotherapy. The CDR3 DNA follows: TGTGCCAGCCGACAGGAACTGAACACTGAAGCTTTCTTT. Translation: CASRQELNTEAFF.